The 27 T cell receptor beta chains listed next were all sequenced from one sample in a study of T-cell memory formation after mild COVID-19. From the 5' RACE reads, TCRdb called clonotypes with MiXCR, one entry per CDR3 protein. The data show 550,000 to 600,000 distinct CDR3 sequences, 15% to 20% seen once. The sample was PBMCs or a T cell subset sorted from them (not recorded which). The receptors come from an adult woman who had mild COVID-19 (a few samples of this study predate the infection). Cell type and time point are not known.

The DNA for the CDR3 is TGTGCCACCCAGGAGAGGTTGACCGGGGAGCTGTTTTTT. Protein sequence: CATQERLTGELFF. The chain has TRBV24-1 and TRBJ2-2; D gene unclear. CDR1 is KGHDR, CDR2 SFDVKD, per germline. The length of the CDR3 is 13 residues. With 9 bases removed from V and 5 bases from J, the gap between germline ends came to 12 bases.

The CDR3 sequence: CASSLPTSGPGISETQYF. CDR3 coding DNA: TGTGCCAGCAGCTTACCGACTAGCGGGCCCGGGATTTCAGAGACCCAGTACTTC. The genes are TRBV7-6 and TRBJ2-5, with 10 bases matching TRBD2. The CDR3 is 18 amino acids. Germline values: CDR1 SGHVS, CDR2 FNYEAQ. Germline trimming cut 2 bases from V and 4 bases from J; bases unmatched to any gene: 13.

The chain's CDR3 is CASSDRGVDNSPLHF. CDR3 coding DNA: TGTGCCAGCAGTGATAGGGGCGTCGATAATTCACCCCTCCACTTT. The chain combines TRBV2 with TRBJ1-6, with D perhaps TRBD1 (5 bases). This CDR3 is built from 15 residues. V lost 3 bases to trimming and J lost 5 bases, with 11 bases between them. The V gene's germline CDR1 is SNHLY and CDR2 FYNNEI.

This clonotype was found a few times. The rearrangement uses TRBV24-1 and TRBJ2-2; D remains unclear. CDR1 KGHDR and CDR2 SFDVKD come from the germline V gene. V lost 6 bases and J 4 bases, leaving 8 bases between the germline ends. This CDR3 contains 13 residues. The CDR3 reads CATSTRSTGELFF. CDR3 in DNA: TGTGCCACCAGTACGCGCAGCACCGGGGAGCTGTTTTTT.

The rearrangement joins TRBV2 to TRBJ1-2; 8 bases are a match to TRBD1. Germline lookup yields CDR1 SNHLY and CDR2 FYNNEI. V shed 2 bases, J shed 7 bases, and the junction held 9 bases outside the gene matches. The CDR3 sequence is 15 residues long. The CDR3 sequence is CASSELDRGGGGYTF. CDR3 nucleotide sequence: TGTGCCAGCAGTGAACTTGACAGGGGAGGAGGTGGCTACACCTTC.

This clonotype was recorded a few times. DNA for the CDR3: TGTGCCATCAGTGAGTCAGGGGGAGTCGGGGAGACCCAGTACTTC. Protein product: CAISESGGVGETQYF. The chain joins TRBV10-3 to TRBJ2-5, with TRBD1 as a possible D gene (6 bases). Trimming left V 0 bases short and J 5 bases short, with 13 bases between. The CDR3 spans 15 residues. CDR1 and CDR2 (germline): ENHRY, SYGVKD.

The chain joins TRBV12-3 or TRBV12-4 to TRBJ1-2, with D tentatively TRBD1 (5 bases). The V gene lost 5 bases and the J gene lost 5 bases, with 18 bases spanning the gap. There are 15 residues in the CDR3. The CDR3 is CASSAPGEGNYGYTF. The CDR3 DNA follows: TGTGCCAGCAGTGCCCCGGGGGAGGGGAATTATGGCTACACCTTC.

This clonotype has more than one count but fewer than ten. V is TRBV20-1 and J is TRBJ2-1; D remains unclear. The CDR3 contains 16 residues. The V gene lost 0 bases and the J gene lost 2 bases, with 14 bases spanning the gap. CDR1 is DFQATT, CDR2 SNEGSKA, per germline (reference sequence). CDR3 sequence reads: CSARDLSWGTYNEQFF. The CDR3 DNA follows: TGCAGTGCTAGAGACCTTAGTTGGGGAACCTACAATGAGCAGTTCTTC.

The V call is TRBV5-1, the J call TRBJ1-1; TRBD1 might be the D (5 bases). V lost 0 bases, J lost 3 bases, and 12 bases lay in between. The CDR3 contains 15 residues. In germline, CDR1 is SGHRS, CDR2 YFSETQ. The DNA for the CDR3 is TGCGCCAGCAGCTTGGCCCCCAGGGAGGACACTGAAGCTTTCTTT. It yields the protein CASSLAPREDTEAFF.

This clonotype was picked up a small number of times. The chain uses TRBV14 and TRBJ1-4, with D perhaps matching TRBD1 (5 bases). The CDR3 extends over 14 amino acids. Germline V gives CDR1 SGHDN, CDR2 FVKESK. Trimming shortened V by 4 bases and J by 7 bases, and 13 bases separated the two germline ends. The DNA for the CDR3 is TGTGCCAGCAGCCCAGGGCTCCGGGGTGAAAAACTGTTTTTT. The encoded protein is CASSPGLRGEKLFF.

The rearrangement links TRBV11-3 to TRBJ2-1; TRBD2 aligns across 14 bases. The CDR3 sequence is 16 residues long. J was trimmed by 8 bases and V by 8 bases; bases with no gene match: 11. Germline lookup yields CDR1 SGHNT and CDR2 YENEEA. The CDR3 loop reads CASGTSGRSGRYEQFF. The CDR3 DNA sequence: TGTGCCAGCGGGACTAGCGGGAGAAGCGGACGCTATGAGCAGTTCTTC.

This clonotype was picked up a small number of times. This sequence joins TRBV9 and TRBJ2-2; possibly TRBD2 for D (7 bases). Germline loops: CDR1 SGDLS, CDR2 YYNGEE. This CDR3 has 15 amino acids. V lost 5 bases and J lost 4, with 15 bases in between. CDR3 nucleotide sequence: TGTGCCAGCAGTGGGGGGCGCGGGAGCACCGGGGAGCTGTTTTTT. It is translated as CASSGGRGSTGELFF.

The gene calls are TRBV7-2 and TRBJ2-3, with D perhaps given as TRBD1 or TRBD2 (5 bases each). CDR1 SGHTA and CDR2 FQGNSA come from the germline V gene. This CDR3 comprises 19 residues. Between the trimmed V and J ends, which lost 4 bases and 0 bases, there was a span of 23 bases. The CDR3 DNA is TGTGCCAGCAGCTCTATTTGGGCCCCCGGGACCTCAAGCACAGATACGCAGTATTTT. This codes for CASSSIWAPGTSSTDTQYF.

This clonotype was recorded a few times. This chain joins TRBV29-1 and TRBJ1-1, with no clear D. The germline V and J ends were trimmed by 6 bases and 0 bases, with 11 bases remaining between them. Germline assignment: CDR1 SQVTM and CDR2 ANQGSEA. The CDR3 is 13 amino acids. The CDR3 DNA reads as TGCAGCGTAGACACGACCCTGAACACTGAAGCTTTCTTT. Amino acids: CSVDTTLNTEAFF.

The rearrangement uses TRBV6-5 and TRBJ1-2, with a weak D call TRBD1 (6 bases). V shed 7 bases and J shed 3 bases, with 18 bases lying between them. CDR1 MNHEY and CDR2 SVGAGI come from the germline V gene. The CDR3 covers 15 residues. The CDR3 region has the DNA TGTGCCAGCACCCCATGGACCAGGGGTGACTATGGCTACACCTTC. Translating it yields CASTPWTRGDYGYTF.

Only a few counts were recorded for this clonotype. The CDR3 sequence is CAIRDSTGREQFF. The CDR3 DNA is TGTGCCATCAGGGACTCCACGGGACGGGAGCAGTTCTTC. The J gene is TRBJ2-1, the V gene TRBV10-3, with D perhaps given as TRBD1 or TRBD2 (5 bases each). Trimming removed 6 bases at V and 10 bases at J, with 16 bases between. The CDR3 has 13 amino acids. Germline loops: CDR1 ENHRY, CDR2 SYGVKD.

This clonotype was counted only a few times. The chain couples TRBV12-3 or TRBV12-4 to TRBJ2-7, with TRBD1 identical over 7 bases. V dropped 6 bases and J dropped 2; count of bases not matched to a gene: 10. The CDR3 loop spans 15 amino acids. CDR3 DNA sequence: TGTGCCAGCAGCTCCCCCCCCCAGGGGGCCTACGAGCAGTACTTC. Translation gives CASSSPPQGAYEQYF.

The chain recombines TRBV3-1 with TRBJ2-7; D not resolved. Germline values: CDR1 LGHDT, CDR2 YNNKEL (reference sequence). The ends were cut back, 5 bases at V and 6 bases at J, with 8 bases in the middle. CDR3 length: 11 amino acids. For the CDR3, the DNA is TGTGCCAGCAGCATCCTGTCCGAGCAGTACTTC. It translates to CASSILSEQYF.

In its sample, this clonotype was seen many times. This sequence joins TRBV7-2 and TRBJ2-2; perhaps D is TRBD1 or TRBD2 (5 bases each). The germline V gene encodes CDR1 SGHTA and CDR2 FQGNSA. There are 13 residues in the CDR3. Trimming removed 5 bases at V and 4 bases at J, with 8 bases between. The CDR3 bases are TGTGCCAGCAGCAGGGACGGCACCGGGGAGCTGTTTTTT. This encodes CASSRDGTGELFF. The full variable domain, with the rest looked up from reference TRBV7-2 and TRBJ2-2, is GAGVSQSPSNKVTEKGKDVELRCDPISGHTALYWYRQSLGQGLEFLIYFQGNSAPDKSGLPSDRFSAERTGGSVSTLTIQRTQQEDSAVYLCASSRDGTGELFFGEGSRLTVL.

The chain has TRBV12-3 or TRBV12-4 and TRBJ2-1; 9 positions match TRBD2. V trimming: 6 bases; J trimming: 4 bases; junction bases outside the gene matches: 4. This CDR3 has 14 amino acids. DNA for the CDR3: TGTGCCAGCAGCCGGACTAGCGCGTACAATGAGCAGTTCTTC. Translated: CASSRTSAYNEQFF.

V gene TRBV9 combines with J gene TRBJ2-5, with D unclear. The CDR3 totals 14 residues. The germline V and J ends were trimmed by 4 bases and 2 bases, with 12 bases remaining between them. Germline loops: CDR1 SGDLS, CDR2 YYNGEE. In DNA, the CDR3 is TGTGCCAGCAGCCCCCGTTTAACTCAAGAGACCCAGTACTTC. Amino acids: CASSPRLTQETQYF.

This clonotype was counted a few times. V is TRBV25-1 and J is TRBJ2-2; 14 bases map to TRBD2. The CDR3 loop spans 17 amino acids. CDR1 and CDR2 from the germline V gene are MGHDK and SYGVNS. V lost 5 bases to trimming and J lost 7 bases; unmatched junction nucleotides: 9. The CDR3 region has the DNA TGTGCCAGCAGTCCCCTCGGGACTAGCGGGAGTAGCGGGGAGCTGTTTTTT. Its translation: CASSPLGTSGSSGELFF.

The chain employs TRBV29-1 and TRBJ2-7; D is possibly TRBD1 (6 bases). Trimming removed 1 base from V and 2 bases from J, with 15 bases in between. Germline V gene sequence: CDR1 SQVTM, CDR2 ANQGSEA. The CDR3 has 15 amino acids. The chain's CDR3 is CSVEAGTSPTYEQYF. CDR3 coding DNA: TGCAGCGTTGAAGCCGGGACATCCCCCACCTACGAGCAGTACTTC.

This clonotype appeared many times. The rearrangement uses TRBV2 and TRBJ2-1; 9 bases line up with TRBD2. The CDR3 loop spans 15 amino acids. V shed 6 bases and J 7 bases; nucleotides not matched to a gene: 10. Germline CDR1 SNHLY, CDR2 FYNNEI. The CDR3 DNA is TGTGCCAGCAGGGTTAGCGGGGGTAGTTCGAATGAGCAGTTCTTC. This gives the protein CASRVSGGSSNEQFF.

The chain has TRBV18 and TRBJ1-2; 7 positions agree with TRBD1. Germline values: CDR1 KGHSH, CDR2 LQKENI. The V and J ends lost 5 bases and 6 bases, in that order; junction bases with no gene match: 6. CDR3 length equals 13 residues. Written as DNA, the CDR3 is TGTGCCAGCTCATCTTCTACAGGGGATGGCTACACCTTC. It yields the protein CASSSSTGDGYTF.

The sample holds a few counts of this clonotype. CDR3 bases: TGTGCCAGCAGCCCCGCAGGGGTCGCGCCAAACACAGATACGCAGTATTTT. Amino acid sequence: CASSPAGVAPNTDTQYF. The rearrangement links TRBV3-1 to TRBJ2-3, with D maybe TRBD1 (6 bases). Trimming took 4 bases from V and 2 from J, leaving 19 bases between them. This CDR3 has 17 amino acids. Germline V gene data show CDR1 as LGHDT and CDR2 as YNNKEL (reference sequence).

This sequence joins TRBV5-1 and TRBJ2-3; D is unresolved. The CDR3 runs 15 residues. Between the trimmed V and J ends, which lost 0 bases and 0 bases, there was a span of 8 bases. The germline V gene has CDR1 SGHRS and CDR2 YFSETQ. The CDR3 loop reads CASSLGRLSTDTQYF. CDR3 in DNA: TGCGCCAGCAGCTTGGGCAGATTAAGCACAGATACGCAGTATTTT.